A single sample gave rise to the 23 T cell receptor beta chains below, sequenced in a study of cytomegalovirus exposure and HLA in healthy donors. Researchers ran the PCR with 60 Vbeta and 13 Jbeta primers. This table comes from immunoSEQ multiplex PCR, and its TCRdb copy is limited to in-frame clones, with some not included. The sample includes 150,000 to 200,000 clones, roughly 80% of them seen just once. The sequenced sample consisted of PBMCs. Source of these receptors: a young man in good health and CMV-seropositive.

The chain employs TRBV9 and TRBJ2-5; TRBD1 agrees at 9 bases. The germline V gene encodes CDR1 SGDLS and CDR2 YYNGEE. J was trimmed by 5 bases and V by 0 bases; bases with no gene match: 5. This CDR3 is built from 15 residues. As DNA, the CDR3 is TGTGCCAGCAGCGTAGAACAGGGGGCGTGGGAGACCCAGTACTTC. Translation gives CASSVEQGAWETQYF.

The V call is TRBV6-5, the J call TRBJ1-6; possibly TRBD1 for D (5 bases). The CDR3 is 13 residues long. Trimming took 2 bases from V and 8 from J, leaving 7 bases between them. Germline CDR1 reads MNHEY; CDR2 reads SVGAGI. CDR3 coding DNA: TGTGCCAGCAGTTACGCAGGGTATTCACCCCTCCACTTT. Protein product: CASSYAGYSPLHF.

The chain recombines TRBV2 with TRBJ1-1; D is perhaps TRBD1 (5 bases). Germline CDR1 and CDR2: SNHLY and FYNNEI. CDR3 size: 13 residues. V gave up 3 bases and J gave up 4 bases, with 9 bases separating them. The chain's CDR3 is CASSDGGGTEAFF. The CDR3 DNA reads as TGTGCCAGCAGTGACGGGGGAGGCACTGAAGCTTTCTTT.

This clone was counted between two and nine times. The rearrangement uses TRBV5-6 and TRBJ1-1; TRBD1 agrees at 8 bases. The CDR3 sequence is 15 residues long. CDR1 and CDR2 from the germline V gene are SGHDT and YYEEEE. V was pared by 1 base and J by 1 base, with 3 bases of the junction left unmatched. The CDR3 loop reads CASSLRTGRNTEAFF. As DNA, the CDR3 is TGTGCCAGCAGCTTGAGGACAGGGAGGAACACTGAAGCTTTCTTT.

V and J are TRBV19 and TRBJ2-5; TRBD2 aligns across 7 bases. After removal of 8 bases from V and 5 bases from J, the junction contained 14 bases not matched to a gene. Germline CDR1 LNHDA, CDR2 SQIVND (reference sequence). This CDR3 comprises 15 residues. The CDR3 loop reads CASGTPGLSRETQYF. CDR3 bases: TGTGCCAGTGGAACACCGGGACTATCGCGGGAGACCCAGTACTTC.

The chain employs TRBV9 and TRBJ2-5, with 10 positions matching TRBD2. Unmatched junction bases numbered 6, after V lost 3 bases and J lost 1 base. The germline V gene encodes CDR1 SGDLS and CDR2 YYNGEE. The CDR3 covers 16 residues. The DNA of the CDR3 is TGTGCCAGCAGCGCCTTATTAGCGGGAGGCCAAGAGACCCAGTACTTC. Amino acids: CASSALLAGGQETQYF.

Sample share makes this clone medium-sized (0.01 to 0.1%). CDR3 in amino acids: CASSSRGTSGRGETQYF. The CDR3 nucleotides are TGTGCCAGCAGTTCCCGAGGGACTAGCGGGAGAGGGGAGACCCAGTACTTC. V gene TRBV27 combines with J gene TRBJ2-5; TRBD2 aligns across 14 bases. Germline V gene lookup returns CDR1 MNHEY and CDR2 SMNVEV (reference sequence). With 4 bases clipped from V and 5 bases from J, the junction kept 9 bases outside the gene matches. The CDR3 has 17 residues.

This clone was counted between two and nine times. A junction end diverges from the germline sequence, so it may reflect a read error. The J gene is TRBJ1-5, the V gene TRBV2, with a weak D call TRBD1 (5 bases). The CDR3 spans 13 residues. Germline V CDR1 and CDR2: SNHLY, FYNNEI. The CDR3 loop is CASSPNPYGTGDF. In nucleotides, the CDR3 is TGTGCCAGCAGTCCCAATCCCTATGGGACTGGGGATTTT.

The chain links TRBV28 to TRBJ2-5, with 7 bases fitting TRBD1. V gave up 6 bases and J gave up 0 bases; unmatched junction bases: 13. The CDR3 is 17 amino acids. Germline-derived CDR1 and CDR2 are MDHEN and SYDVKM. CDR3 in DNA: TGTGCCAGCAGCACCCCCACCTTGACAGGGAACCAAGAGACCCAGTACTTC. Its protein product is CASSTPTLTGNQETQYF.

The rearrangement links TRBV27 to TRBJ1-3; TRBD1 agrees at 7 bases. Trimming took 4 bases from V and 0 from J; bases not matched to a gene: 3. Looked up from germline, CDR1 is MNHEY and CDR2 is SMNVEV (reference sequence). The CDR3 is 15 amino acids. In DNA form, the CDR3 reads TGTGCCAGCAGTTCGACAGGGAGCTCTGGAAACACCATATATTTT. This codes for CASSSTGSSGNTIYF.

This rearrangement joins TRBV29-1 to TRBJ1-1; 7 positions agree with TRBD1. The CDR3 totals 13 residues. Unmatched junction bases numbered 5, after V lost 4 bases and J lost 3 bases. Per the germline V gene, CDR1 is SQVTM and CDR2 is ANQGSEA. The CDR3 coding sequence is TGCAGCGTTGGGCACAGGGGAGACACTGAAGCTTTCTTT. It codes for CSVGHRGDTEAFF.

The chain carries TRBV19 and TRBJ2-1, with 11 bases aligning to TRBD2. This CDR3 has 16 amino acids. The germline gives CDR1 LNHDA, CDR2 SQIVND (reference sequence). Unmatched junction bases numbered 8, after V lost 3 bases and J lost 7 bases. CDR3 DNA sequence: TGTGCCAGTAGTATTCCCGGGACTAGCGGAGGGAATGAGCAGTTCTTC. Its translation is CASSIPGTSGGNEQFF. Looking up the rest from reference TRBV19 and TRBJ2-1 gives the full variable domain: DGGITQSPKYLFRKEGQNVTLSCEQNLNHDAMYWYRQDPGQGLRLIYYSQIVNDFQKGDIAEGYSVSREKKESFPLTVTSAQKNPTAFYLCASSIPGTSGGNEQFFGPGTRLTVL.

J is TRBJ2-7 and V is TRBV28; TRBD2 might be the D (6 bases). The germline CDR1 and CDR2 sequences are MDHEN and SYDVKM. The V end lost 3 bases, the J end lost 2 bases, and 14 bases lay between the germline ends. The CDR3 is made up of 15 amino acids. As DNA, the CDR3 is TGTGCCAGCAGTTTTGGCGGGACTGATCCCTACGAGCAGTACTTC. This codes for CASSFGGTDPYEQYF. The full variable domain, in which reference TRBV28 and TRBJ2-7 provide the parts outside the CDR3, is DVKVTQSSRYLVKRTGEKVFLECVQDMDHENMFWYRQDPGLGLRLIYFSYDVKMKEKGDIPEGYSVSREKKERFSLILESASTNQTSMYLCASSFGGTDPYEQYFGPGTRLTVT.

V gene TRBV27 combines with J gene TRBJ1-1; weak D call: TRBD1 (5 bases). V was trimmed by 6 bases and J by 6 bases, leaving 23 bases between them. CDR3 length equals 16 residues. The germline V gene has CDR1 MNHEY and CDR2 SMNVEV (reference sequence). The CDR3 is CASRAIRGTDKAEAFF. The CDR3 region has the DNA TGTGCCAGCAGAGCTATCCGGGGGACCGATAAGGCTGAAGCTTTCTTT.

The chain joins TRBV7-8 to TRBJ2-7, with D possibly being TRBD2 (6 bases). V was trimmed by 3 bases and J by 2 bases, leaving 29 bases between them. The CDR3 extends over 20 amino acids. Per the germline V gene, CDR1 is SGHVS and CDR2 is FQNEAQ. The CDR3 coding sequence is TGTGCCAGCAGCTTTCCGGACTACCGGGGCTATAGCAATCCTACCTACGAGCAGTACTTC. This sequence encodes CASSFPDYRGYSNPTYEQYF.

A single count supports this clone. The chain couples TRBV28 to TRBJ2-1; a weak D match, TRBD2 (6 bases). V was clipped by 6 bases and J by 6 bases, with 15 bases between them. This CDR3 comprises 14 residues. Germline V gene sequence: CDR1 MDHEN, CDR2 SYDVKM. CDR3 nucleotides: TGTGCCAGCAGCCCCCCCCAGCGGGCCAATGAGCAGTTCTTC. It encodes CASSPPQRANEQFF.

The chain couples TRBV19 to TRBJ2-2; TRBD1 might be the D (5 bases). CDR3 length: 15 residues. Germline V gene data show CDR1 as LNHDA and CDR2 as SQIVND (reference sequence). Trimming left V 3 bases short and J 4 bases short, with 12 bases between. The CDR3 bases are TGTGCCAGTAGTATCGGTGGCCAGGGCACCGGGGAGCTGTTTTTT. This encodes CASSIGGQGTGELFF.

The chain joins TRBV6-5 to TRBJ1-2; tentative D call: TRBD1 (6 bases). The V end was cut by 4 bases, the J end by 13 bases, with 16 bases between. This CDR3 is 12 amino acids long. Germline V gene sequence: CDR1 MNHEY, CDR2 SVGAGI. DNA of the CDR3: TGTGCCAGCAGTTCCCCCTCCCTGGGGGCCACCTTC. It specifies CASSSPSLGATF.

The chain carries TRBV29-1 and TRBJ1-3; no definite D call. Germline CDR1 and CDR2: SQVTM and ANQGSEA. CDR3 length equals 15 residues. The V end was cut by 6 bases, the J end by 3 bases, with 18 bases between. The CDR3 spells CSVSSPGVGGNTIYF. The CDR3 DNA sequence: TGCAGCGTCTCGAGTCCGGGAGTTGGTGGAAACACCATATATTTT. Full variable domain (remainder filled in from reference TRBV29-1 and TRBJ1-3): SAVISQKPSRDICQRGTSLTIQCQVDSQVTMMFWYRQQPGQSLTLIATANQGSEATYESGFVIDKFPISRPNLTFSTLTVSNMSPEDSSIYLCSVSSPGVGGNTIYFGEGSWLTVV.

The chain employs TRBV6-6 and TRBJ2-1; 12 positions match TRBD1. The V gene's germline CDR1 is MNHNY and CDR2 SVGAGI (reference sequence). V was clipped by 0 bases and J by 6 bases; unmatched bases: 0. The CDR3 length is 15 residues. The CDR3: CASSYSGQGANEQFF. The CDR3 region has the DNA TGTGCCAGCAGTTACTCGGGACAGGGGGCCAATGAGCAGTTCTTC.

The chain uses TRBV28 and TRBJ1-2; D remains ambiguous. Trimming removed 10 bases at V and 0 bases at J, with 15 bases between. CDR1 and CDR2 from the germline V gene are MDHEN and SYDVKM. The CDR3 loop spans 14 amino acids. This CDR3 is CATWGGITNYGYTF. In DNA, the CDR3 is TGTGCCACTTGGGGAGGGATTACTAACTATGGCTACACCTTC.

Only a few counts were recorded for this clone. J is TRBJ1-5 and V is TRBV19, with 8 bases lining up with TRBD1. This CDR3 region has 13 residues. V gave up 3 bases and J gave up 5 bases; unmatched junction bases: 0. Germline CDR1 is LNHDA and CDR2 is SQIVND (reference sequence). The CDR3 is CASSMTGDQPQHF. Written as DNA, the CDR3 is TGTGCCAGTAGTATGACAGGGGATCAGCCCCAGCATTTT.

As for this clone: Sequence at one end of the junction differs from germline and may be a read error. The CDR3 DNA reads as TGTGCCGGCAGAAATTTAAGGACTAGCGGGGCCTACGAGCAGTACTTC. It codes for CAGRNLRTSGAYEQYF. The chain couples TRBV28 to TRBJ2-7; 12 positions match TRBD2. Germline CDR1 is MDHEN and CDR2 is SYDVKM. This CDR3 spans 16 amino acids. Full variable domain (rest looked up from reference TRBV28 and TRBJ2-7): DVKVTQSSRYLVKRTGEKVFLECVQDMDHENMFWYRQDPGLGLRLIYFSYDVKMKEKGDIPEGYSVSREKKERFSLILESASTNQTSMYLCAGRNLRTSGAYEQYFGPGTRLTVT.